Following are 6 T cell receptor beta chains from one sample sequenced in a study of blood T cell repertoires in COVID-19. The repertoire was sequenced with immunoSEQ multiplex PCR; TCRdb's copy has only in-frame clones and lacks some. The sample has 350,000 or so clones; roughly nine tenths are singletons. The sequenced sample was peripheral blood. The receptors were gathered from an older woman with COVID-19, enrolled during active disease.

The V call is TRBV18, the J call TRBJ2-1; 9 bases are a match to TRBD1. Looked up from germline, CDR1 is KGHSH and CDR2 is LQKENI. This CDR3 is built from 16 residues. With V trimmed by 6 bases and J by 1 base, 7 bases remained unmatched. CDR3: CASSPSGTGSYNEQFF. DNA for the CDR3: TGTGCCAGCTCCCCTTCTGGGACAGGGTCCTACAATGAGCAGTTCTTC.

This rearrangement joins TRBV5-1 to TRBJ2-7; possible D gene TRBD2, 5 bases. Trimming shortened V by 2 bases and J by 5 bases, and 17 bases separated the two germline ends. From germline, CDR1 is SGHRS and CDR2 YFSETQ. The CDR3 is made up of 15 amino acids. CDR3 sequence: CASSFGPGRRDEQYF. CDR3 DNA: TGCGCCAGCAGCTTCGGACCCGGCAGGCGGGACGAGCAGTACTTC.

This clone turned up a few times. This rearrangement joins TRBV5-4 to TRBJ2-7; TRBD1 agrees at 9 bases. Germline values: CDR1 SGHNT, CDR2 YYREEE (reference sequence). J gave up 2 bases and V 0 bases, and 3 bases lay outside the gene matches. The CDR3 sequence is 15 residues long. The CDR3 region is CASSLAGTGTYEQYF. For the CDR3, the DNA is TGTGCCAGCAGCTTGGCCGGGACAGGGACCTACGAGCAGTACTTC.

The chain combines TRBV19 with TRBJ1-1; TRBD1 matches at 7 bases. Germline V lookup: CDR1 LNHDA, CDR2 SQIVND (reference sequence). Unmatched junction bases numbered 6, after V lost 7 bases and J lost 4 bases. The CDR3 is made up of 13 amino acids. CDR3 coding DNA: TGTGCCAGTACTACACAGGGGTCCACTGAAGCTTTCTTT. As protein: CASTTQGSTEAFF.

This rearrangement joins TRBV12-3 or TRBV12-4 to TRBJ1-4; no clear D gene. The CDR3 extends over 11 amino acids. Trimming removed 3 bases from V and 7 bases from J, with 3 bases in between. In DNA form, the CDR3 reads TGTGCCAGCAGTTTCCTTGAAAAACTGTTTTTT. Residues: CASSFLEKLFF.

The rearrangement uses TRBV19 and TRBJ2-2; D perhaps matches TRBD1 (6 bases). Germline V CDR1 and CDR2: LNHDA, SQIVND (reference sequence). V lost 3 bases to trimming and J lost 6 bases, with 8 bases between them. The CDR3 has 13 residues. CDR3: CASSIWGPGELFF. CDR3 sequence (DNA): TGTGCCAGTAGTATTTGGGGGCCCGGGGAGCTGTTTTTT.